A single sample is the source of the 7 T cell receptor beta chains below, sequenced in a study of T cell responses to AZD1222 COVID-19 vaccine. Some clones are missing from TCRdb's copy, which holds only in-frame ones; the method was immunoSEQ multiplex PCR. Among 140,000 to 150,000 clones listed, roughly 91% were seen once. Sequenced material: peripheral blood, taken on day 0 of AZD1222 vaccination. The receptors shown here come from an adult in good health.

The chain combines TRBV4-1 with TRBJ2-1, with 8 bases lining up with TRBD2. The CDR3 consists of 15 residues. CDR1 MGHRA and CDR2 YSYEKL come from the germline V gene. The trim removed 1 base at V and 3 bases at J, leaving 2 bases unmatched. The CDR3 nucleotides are TGCGCCAGCAGCCAAGTAACTAGCGGCTACAATGAGCAGTTCTTC. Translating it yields CASSQVTSGYNEQFF.

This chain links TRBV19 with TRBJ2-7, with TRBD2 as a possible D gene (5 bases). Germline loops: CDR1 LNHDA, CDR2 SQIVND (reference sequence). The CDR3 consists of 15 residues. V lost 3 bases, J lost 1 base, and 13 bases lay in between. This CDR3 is CASSMSGGLSYEQYF. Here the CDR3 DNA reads TGTGCCAGTAGTATGTCGGGCGGGCTTTCCTACGAGCAGTACTTC.

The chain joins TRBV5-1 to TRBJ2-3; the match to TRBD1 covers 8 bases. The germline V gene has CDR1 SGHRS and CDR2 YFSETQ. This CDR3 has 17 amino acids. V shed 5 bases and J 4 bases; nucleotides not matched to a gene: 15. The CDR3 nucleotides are TGCGCCAGCAGGAACCCCCGACAGGGGATTTCAGCAGATACGCAGTATTTT. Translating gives CASRNPRQGISADTQYF.

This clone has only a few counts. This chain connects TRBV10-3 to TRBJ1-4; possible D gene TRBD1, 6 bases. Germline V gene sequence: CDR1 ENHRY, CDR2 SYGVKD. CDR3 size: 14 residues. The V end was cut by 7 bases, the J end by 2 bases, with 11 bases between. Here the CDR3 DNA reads TGTGCCATCAAGGGGGAGAGGACTAATGAAAAACTGTTTTTT. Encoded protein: CAIKGERTNEKLFF.

This CDR3 reads CASSADREGTEAFF. The CDR3 coding sequence is TGCGCCAGCAGCGCGGACAGGGAAGGCACTGAAGCTTTCTTT. The chain couples TRBV5-1 to TRBJ1-1, with 8 bases that match TRBD1. The CDR3 is 14 residues long. The trim removed 4 bases at V and 4 bases at J, leaving 6 bases unmatched. CDR1 and CDR2 from the germline V gene are SGHRS and YFSETQ.

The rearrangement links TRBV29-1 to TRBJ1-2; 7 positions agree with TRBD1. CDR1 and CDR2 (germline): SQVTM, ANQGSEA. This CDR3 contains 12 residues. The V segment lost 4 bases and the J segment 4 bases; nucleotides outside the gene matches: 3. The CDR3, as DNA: TGCAGCGTTGTAGGGGGCCCCTATGGCTACACCTTC. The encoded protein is CSVVGGPYGYTF. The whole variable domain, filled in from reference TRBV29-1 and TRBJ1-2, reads SAVISQKPSRDICQRGTSLTIQCQVDSQVTMMFWYRQQPGQSLTLIATANQGSEATYESGFVIDKFPISRPNLTFSTLTVSNMSPEDSSIYLCSVVGGPYGYTFGSGTRLTVV.

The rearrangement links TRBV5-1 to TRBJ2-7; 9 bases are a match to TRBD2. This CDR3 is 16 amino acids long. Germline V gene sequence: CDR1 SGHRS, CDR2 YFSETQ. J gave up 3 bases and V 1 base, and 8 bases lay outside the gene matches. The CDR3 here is CASSLTLAGANYEQYF. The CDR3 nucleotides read TGCGCCAGCAGCTTGACCTTAGCGGGAGCCAACTACGAGCAGTACTTC.